The 5 T cell receptor beta chains given below trace back to one sample, sequenced in a study of beta chain features in type 1 diabetes. The antigens these receptors bind are not known. Study conclusions and caveats: There was a moderate but significant shortening of TCRB CDR3s in all four CD4+ subsets of Type 1 diabetes patients.

Isolated RNA was reverse transcribed in full, so expressed TCRB transcripts were sequenced. Sequenced by immunoSEQ multiplex PCR; TCRdb stores in-frame clones only, minus some. The data show hundreds of thousands of clones, 11% to 15% seen once. Specimen: naive CD4+ T cells from blood. The receptors were sampled from a man aged 18 to 29 with type 1 diabetes.

The V and J genes are TRBV30 and TRBJ1-4; D might be TRBD1 (6 bases). There are 12 residues in the CDR3. CDR1 and CDR2 (germline): GTSNPN, SVGIG (reference sequence). V gave up 3 bases and J gave up 8 bases, with 10 bases separating them. The CDR3 nucleotides read TGTGCCTGGAGACAGGGTTCAGAAAAACTGTTTTTT. Protein sequence: CAWRQGSEKLFF.

The table lists this clone with a few counts. The chain joins TRBV9 to TRBJ2-1, with 12 bases identical to TRBD2. CDR3 length equals 15 residues. J gave up 3 bases and V 4 bases, and 2 bases lay outside the gene matches. Germline V gene lookup returns CDR1 SGDLS and CDR2 YYNGEE. CDR3: CASSWTSGNYNEQFF. The CDR3 DNA reads as TGTGCCAGCAGCTGGACTAGCGGGAACTACAATGAGCAGTTCTTC.

The chain has TRBV11-2 and TRBJ2-3; D is undetermined. Germline CDR1 SGHAT, CDR2 FQNNGV. V lost 5 bases, J lost 1 base, and 16 bases lay in between. The CDR3 covers 16 residues. CDR3 amino acids: CASSQNPSGGTDTQYF. CDR3 sequence (DNA): TGTGCCAGCAGCCAAAATCCTAGTGGTGGCACAGATACGCAGTATTTT.

There are a few counts of this clone. The rearrangement joins TRBV7-9 to TRBJ1-5; no clear D gene. The V end lost 3 bases, the J end lost 6 bases, and 9 bases lay between the germline ends. The length of the CDR3 is 13 residues. The germline V gene encodes CDR1 SEHNR and CDR2 FQNEAQ (reference sequence). CDR3 in amino acids: CASSFPGSQPQHF. CDR3 nucleotide sequence: TGTGCCAGCAGCTTCCCAGGCAGTCAGCCCCAGCATTTT.

The chain joins TRBV9 to TRBJ1-3; perhaps TRBD1 as D (5 bases). With 4 bases removed from V and 4 bases from J, the gap between germline ends came to 9 bases. This CDR3 is built from 13 residues. Germline V gene sequence: CDR1 SGDLS, CDR2 YYNGEE. The CDR3 region has the DNA TGTGCCAGCAGCCTAGACAGAGGAAACACCATATATTTT. It is translated as CASSLDRGNTIYF.